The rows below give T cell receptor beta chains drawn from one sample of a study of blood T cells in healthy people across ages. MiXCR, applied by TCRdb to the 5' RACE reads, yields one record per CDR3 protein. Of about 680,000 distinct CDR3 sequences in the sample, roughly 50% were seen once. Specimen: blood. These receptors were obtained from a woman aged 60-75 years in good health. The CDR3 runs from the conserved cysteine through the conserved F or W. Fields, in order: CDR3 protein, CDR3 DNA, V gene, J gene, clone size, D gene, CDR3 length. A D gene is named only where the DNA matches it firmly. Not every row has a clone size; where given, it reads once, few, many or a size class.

CSATSGFNEQFF	TGCAGTGCTACGTCGGGATTCAATGAGCAGTTCTTC	TRBV20-1	TRBJ2-1	few	NA	12
CSVKQVAETQYF	TGCAGCGTTAAACAGGTTGCAGAGACCCAGTACTTC	TRBV29-1	TRBJ2-5	NA	NA	12
CASSLGDTRWNIQYF	TGTGCCAGCAGCTTAGGCGACACCCGGTGGAACATTCAGTACTTC	TRBV7-3	TRBJ2-4	NA	NA	15
CASSSPGQGPYEQYF	TGTGCCAGCAGCTCCCCGGGACAGGGTCCCTACGAGCAGTACTTC	TRBV7-2	TRBJ2-7	many	TRBD1	15
CSASVQGSYNSPLHF	TGCAGTGCTAGTGTGCAGGGATCCTATAATTCACCCCTCCACTTT	TRBV20-1	TRBJ1-6	few	NA	15
CASSLQGTYKQYF	TGTGCCAGCAGCTTGCAGGGAACCTACAAGCAGTACTTC	TRBV5-5	TRBJ2-7	NA	NA	13
CSASGFAKGQYNSPLHF	TGCAGTGCTAGCGGGTTTGCTAAGGGACAGTATAATTCACCCCTCCACTTT	TRBV20-1	TRBJ1-6	NA	TRBD1	17
CASSLTGLSYNEQYF	TGCGCCAGCAGCTTGACAGGACTCTCCTACAATGAGCAGTACTTC	TRBV5-1	TRBJ2-7	NA	NA	15
CASSQEWLAGDSAKNIQYF	TGCGCCAGCAGCCAAGAATGGCTAGCGGGCGACTCAGCCAAAAACATTCAGTACTTC	TRBV4-3	TRBJ2-4	NA	TRBD2	19
CASSLGLAEGDEQFF	TGTGCCAGCAGTTTAGGGCTAGCGGAAGGCGATGAGCAGTTCTTC	TRBV12-3/TRBV12-4	TRBJ2-1	many	TRBD2	15
CSARYRGQETQYF	TGCAGTGCTAGGTACAGGGGCCAAGAGACCCAGTACTTC	TRBV20-1	TRBJ2-5	many	TRBD1	13
CASSGQTYTDTQYF	TGCGCCAGCAGTGGACAGACTTACACAGATACGCAGTATTTT	TRBV10-2	TRBJ2-3	NA	NA	14
CASSGRTSGYNEQFF	TGTGCCAGCAGCGGGAGGACTAGCGGGTACAATGAGCAGTTCTTC	TRBV11-2	TRBJ2-1	NA	TRBD2	15
CATTTRGSIYEQYF	TGTGCCACGACAACGCGGGGGTCCATCTACGAGCAGTACTTC	TRBV28	TRBJ2-7	few	TRBD2	14
CSARKAGTSTDTQYF	TGCAGTGCTAGAAAAGCGGGGACTAGCACAGATACGCAGTATTTT	TRBV20-1	TRBJ2-3	NA	TRBD2	15
CASSLFGRTDEQFF	TGTGCCAGCAGCTTATTCGGGAGGACTGATGAGCAGTTCTTC	TRBV7-2	TRBJ2-1	many	TRBD2	14
CAERGSTDTQYF	TGTGCCGAGCGGGGAAGCACAGATACGCAGTATTTT	TRBV28	TRBJ2-3	few	TRBD2	12
CASSWGLGFTGELFF	TGTGCCAGCAGTTGGGGACTAGGGTTCACCGGGGAGCTGTTTTTT	TRBV2	TRBJ2-2	NA	TRBD2	15
CASSQARRGSQFF	TGTGCCAGCAGCCAAGCCAGGCGAGGGTCCCAGTTCTTC	TRBV3-1	TRBJ2-1	NA	NA	13
CSAKLQESPHEQYF	TGCAGTGCTAAGCTCCAGGAATCGCCCCACGAGCAGTACTTC	TRBV20-1	TRBJ2-7	few	NA	14
CSAKGGAGGYTF	TGCAGTGCCAAGGGAGGGGCGGGCGGCTACACCTTC	TRBV20-1	TRBJ1-2	NA	NA	12
CASSQDVMAGGDVSTYNEQFF	TGCGCCAGCAGCCAAGATGTGATGGCAGGGGGGGATGTAAGCACCTACAATGAGCAGTTCTTC	TRBV4-3	TRBJ2-1	NA	NA	21
CASSFMGSGHNQPQHF	TGTGCCAGCAGTTTTATGGGGTCAGGGCACAATCAGCCCCAGCATTTT	TRBV28	TRBJ1-5	many	NA	16
CASWSGTGYEQYF	TGCGCCAGCTGGTCCGGGACAGGGTACGAGCAGTACTTC	TRBV5-1	TRBJ2-7	few	TRBD1	13
CSANLGTTDTHYF	TGCAGTGCCAATTTAGGAACCACGGATACGCATTATTTT	TRBV20-1	TRBJ2-3	NA	NA	13
CSASREPYEQYF	TGCAGTGCTAGCAGGGAACCCTACGAGCAGTACTTC	TRBV20-1	TRBJ2-7	few	NA	12
CSARDQGRANGYTF	TGCAGTGCTAGAGATCAGGGACGGGCCAATGGCTACACCTTC	TRBV20-1	TRBJ1-2	NA	NA	14
CASSLWKNEQFF	TGTGCCAGCAGTCTATGGAAGAATGAGCAGTTCTTC	TRBV28	TRBJ2-1	NA	NA	12
CAISETAETQYF	TGTGCCATCAGTGAGACAGCAGAGACCCAGTACTTC	TRBV10-3	TRBJ2-5	NA	NA	12
CASSLAEYNEQFF	TGTGCCAGCAGCTTAGCGGAGTACAATGAGCAGTTCTTC	TRBV7-2	TRBJ2-1	few	NA	13
CASSLVTGGNQETQYF	TGCGCCAGCAGCTTGGTAACGGGCGGAAACCAAGAGACCCAGTACTTC	TRBV5-1	TRBJ2-5	NA	NA	16
CASSLGSQETQNF	TGCGCCAGCAGCTTGGGATCCCAAGAGACCCAGAACTTC	TRBV5-1	TRBJ2-5	NA	NA	13
CASRQNGLAGYSYEQYF	TGTGCCAGCAGGCAAAACGGACTAGCGGGCTACTCCTACGAGCAGTACTTC	TRBV9	TRBJ2-7	once	TRBD2	17
CSITGALAGKTQYF	TGCAGCATAACCGGGGCACTAGCGGGAAAAACCCAGTACTTC	TRBV29-1	TRBJ2-5	NA	TRBD2	14
CASSLTGGAGSPLHF	TGTGCCAGCAGCTTGACAGGGGGCGCGGGGTCACCCCTCCACTTT	TRBV7-9	TRBJ1-6	many	TRBD1	15
CASSFMAGLAKNIQYF	TGTGCCAGCAGTTTTATGGCAGGTCTAGCCAAAAACATTCAGTACTTC	TRBV12-3/TRBV12-4	TRBJ2-4	NA	NA	16
CSVVSDSSYEQYF	TGCAGCGTCGTCAGCGATAGCTCCTACGAGCAGTACTTC	TRBV29-1	TRBJ2-7	NA	NA	13
CAGVAGQGESYTF	TGTGCCGGAGTCGCGGGACAGGGGGAAAGCTACACCTTC	TRBV28	TRBJ1-2	NA	TRBD1	13
CASSSQGYNEQYF	TGTGCCAGCAGTTCTCAGGGTTACAATGAGCAGTACTTC	TRBV7-2	TRBJ2-7	once	NA	13
CASSQVFSGRFEQYF	TGCGCCAGCAGCCAAGTCTTTAGCGGGAGGTTCGAGCAGTACTTC	TRBV4-3	TRBJ2-7	many	TRBD2	15
CAISDDRGSEKLFF	TGTGCCATCAGTGATGACAGGGGAAGTGAAAAACTGTTTTTT	TRBV10-3	TRBJ1-4	NA	TRBD1	14
CASGARSGNTIYF	TGTGCCAGCGGAGCCCGCTCTGGAAACACCATATATTTT	TRBV6-5	TRBJ1-3	NA	NA	13
CASRFYNEQFF	TGTGCCAGCAGATTTTACAATGAGCAGTTCTTC	TRBV6-2/TRBV6-3	TRBJ2-1	few	NA	11
CASSLNGGAFF	TGTGCCAGCAGTTTAAACGGTGGTGCTTTCTTT	TRBV12-3/TRBV12-4	TRBJ1-1	NA	NA	11
CSAVRTGTYEQYF	TGCAGTGCCGTGAGGACGGGCACCTACGAGCAGTACTTC	TRBV20-1	TRBJ2-7	NA	NA	13
CSVSGGHPYEQYF	TGCAGCGTTTCGGGGGGACATCCTTACGAGCAGTACTTC	TRBV29-1	TRBJ2-7	NA	NA	13
CASRRTGDNYGYTF	TGCGCCAGCAGGAGGACAGGCGATAACTATGGCTACACCTTC	TRBV5-1	TRBJ1-2	NA	TRBD1	14
CASSFRGLGGTDTQYF	TGTGCCAGCAGCTTCAGGGGGCTTGGGGGCACAGATACGCAGTATTTT	TRBV11-2	TRBJ2-3	NA	TRBD1	16
CASSYGMEGSDYGYTF	TGTGCCAGCAGTTACGGTATGGAGGGGAGCGACTATGGCTACACCTTC	TRBV6-2/TRBV6-3	TRBJ1-2	NA	NA	16
CASSYTRGETQYF	TGTGCCAGCAGCTACACACGGGGAGAGACCCAGTACTTC	TRBV14	TRBJ2-5	NA	NA	13
CASSLAGGGKSYGYTF	TGTGCCAGCAGCTTAGCCGGGGGAGGGAAAAGCTATGGCTACACCTTC	TRBV7-2	TRBJ1-2	NA	NA	16
CASSIKRGQTRAENNEQFF	TGTGCCAGCAGCATAAAAAGGGGGCAAACTAGGGCAGAAAACAATGAGCAGTTCTTC	TRBV21-1	TRBJ2-1	NA	NA	19
CTSSPFQGVGELFF	TGTACCAGCAGCCCGTTCCAGGGGGTCGGGGAGCTGTTTTTT	TRBV3-1	TRBJ2-2	once	TRBD1	14
CASTRLLGGYTF	TGTGCCAGTACCCGGCTACTCGGTGGCTACACCTTC	TRBV28	TRBJ1-2	NA	NA	12
CASSSSAYRSTDTQYF	TGTGCCAGCAGTTCCTCAGCGTACCGTTCCACAGATACGCAGTATTTT	TRBV12-3/TRBV12-4	TRBJ2-3	NA	NA	16
CASRVPGQGSYEQYF	TGTGCCAGCAGGGTACCGGGACAGGGTTCCTACGAGCAGTACTTC	TRBV28	TRBJ2-7	NA	TRBD1	15
CSAGTGESYEQYF	TGCAGCGCTGGGACAGGGGAGTCCTACGAGCAGTACTTC	TRBV29-1	TRBJ2-7	few	TRBD1	13